These 5 T cell receptor beta chains were sequenced from one sample in a study of shared clonotypes between healthy human individuals (TCRdb year 2020). For the CD8 naive samples, CD45RO-negative cells were positively selected for CCR7, yielding a CD45RA+CCR7+ population from which TemRA cells were excluded. The library was built by means of the immunoSEQ multiplex PCR assay. This immuneACCESS table, as held by TCRdb, lists in-frame sequences with V and J called but not all clones. Of the missing ones, under half trace to an unresolved V gene in checked studies; the others have no known cause. The sample table shows roughly 2.1 million clones, and more than 85% are seen once. The ten most abundant clones make up more than 1.5% of the sample. Source material: naive CD8+ T cells from PBMCs. Read against the paper, the sample's cell subset or site label means: CD45RA+CCR7+. All receptors derive from a man younger than 30 in good health. Some clones in this sample may be carry-over from other donors' samples.

The J gene is TRBJ1-3, the V gene TRBV5-4, with TRBD1 identical over 9 bases. CDR1 SGHNT and CDR2 YYREEE come from the germline V gene (reference sequence). V was clipped by 1 base and J by 4 bases; unmatched bases: 3. CDR3 size: 15 residues. In DNA form, the CDR3 reads TGTGCCAGCAGCTTGTTCGGGACAGGGGGAAACACCATATATTTT. Translating it yields CASSLFGTGGNTIYF.

This chain links TRBV13 with TRBJ1-5; D remains unclear. V was trimmed by 5 bases and J by 1 base, leaving 12 bases between them. CDR3 size: 15 residues. CDR1 and CDR2 (germline): PRHDT, FYEKMQ (reference sequence). CDR3 bases: TGTGCCAGCAGCCTAACTGGAGGGAGCAATCAGCCCCAGCATTTT. Translating it yields CASSLTGGSNQPQHF.

In DNA, the CDR3 is TGTGCCAGCAGTTTAAGGGGGGAAACTGAAGCTTTCTTT. Translation: CASSLRGETEAFF. The chain is built from TRBV27 and TRBJ1-1; D possibly corresponds to TRBD1 (6 bases). The CDR3 is 13 residues long. The V end lost 2 bases, the J end lost 5 bases, and 9 bases lay between the germline ends. The germline V gene has CDR1 MNHEY and CDR2 SMNVEV (reference sequence).

For this clone: Other DNA sequences from this sample encode an identical CDR3 as well. This chain joins TRBV7-9 and TRBJ2-7, with a possible D match to TRBD1 (6 bases). V shed 5 bases and J shed 2 bases, with 7 bases lying between them. Germline CDR1 SEHNR, CDR2 FQNEAQ (reference sequence). The CDR3 has 12 amino acids. The CDR3 bases are TGTGCCAGCAGCCAGGGGCCCTACGAGCAGTACTTC. This codes for CASSQGPYEQYF.

The CDR3 sequence is CASSSGAFGNTIYF. The CDR3 DNA follows: TGTGCCAGCAGTTCAGGGGCATTTGGAAACACCATATATTTT. The rearrangement uses TRBV27 and TRBJ1-3; D may be TRBD1 (6 bases). The length of the CDR3 is 14 residues. Between the trimmed V and J ends, which lost 4 bases and 3 bases, there was a span of 10 bases. Germline CDR1 MNHEY, CDR2 SMNVEV (reference sequence).